The 5 T cell receptor beta chains listed next were all sequenced from one sample in a study of post-analysis software for immune sequencing data (dated by TCRdb to the mid-2010s). What the study reported, not specific to this receptor: Patients showed significantly higher frequencies than controls for roughly 5 TRBV segments, among them TRBV5-6, TRBV5-1 and TRBV20-1.

Their cognate antigens are unknown. The method behind the library was PCR. Sequenced on an Illumina HiSeq 2500. To reduce PCR and sequencing biases, unique molecular identifiers were incorporated into the TCR beta cDNA libraries. The raw public data were reprocessed by TCRdb itself: fastp quality trimming at Q25, MiXCR clonotype calling, in-frame beta chains only. One record per CDR3 amino acid sequence lists the most common genes and DNA. The sample yields roughly 570,000 distinct CDR3 sequences; around a third were counted once. Together, the top ten hold 4.5% to 7.5% of the sample. Sequencing input: blood. The receptors were gathered from a girl between 2 and 17 years old with multiple sclerosis.

The rearrangement joins TRBV4-1 to TRBJ2-1; either TRBD1 or TRBD2 may supply D (7 bases each). The germline CDR1 and CDR2 sequences are MGHRA and YSYEKL. The V and J ends lost 0 bases and 3 bases respectively, with 18 bases between them. The CDR3 consists of 18 residues. The CDR3 DNA sequence: TGCGCCAGCAGCCAAGAACTAGCGAGGGGGCCCATCTACAATGAGCAGTTCTTC. Residues: CASSQELARGPIYNEQFF.

Comment on this clonotype: A much larger clone differs from this one at a single base, so this may be a read error. The chain has TRBV7-3 and TRBJ2-3; D not certain. Germline lookup yields CDR1 SGHTA and CDR2 FQGTGA. The CDR3 runs to 12 residues. The CDR3 region has the DNA TGTGCCTGCAGCATAGGGACAGATACGCAGTATTTT. Translated: CACSIGTDTQYF.

This chain joins TRBV29-1 and TRBJ1-2; 9 positions match TRBD1. J lost 4 bases, V lost 3 bases, and 6 bases had no gene match. The CDR3 consists of 14 residues. Germline V CDR1 and CDR2: SQVTM, ANQGSEA. The CDR3: CSVETGGVVYGYTF. The CDR3 region has the DNA TGCAGCGTTGAGACAGGGGGGGTCGTCTATGGCTACACCTTC.

This clonotype was detected only a few times. This chain uses TRBV29-1 with TRBJ1-2, with no clear D. Germline CDR1 is SQVTM and CDR2 is ANQGSEA. There are 13 residues in the CDR3. Trimming took 2 bases from V and 2 from J, leaving 9 bases between them. The CDR3 is CSVEQQINYGYTF. The CDR3 region has the DNA TGCAGCGTTGAACAACAGATAAACTATGGCTACACCTTC.

This clonotype was observed a few times. CDR3 amino acids: CASSPSGTGLNEQFF. CDR3 DNA sequence: TGTGCCAGCAGTCCGTCCGGGACAGGGTTAAATGAGCAGTTCTTC. The chain is built from TRBV7-3 and TRBJ2-1; 9 positions agree with TRBD1. V trimming: 6 bases; J trimming: 7 bases; junction bases outside the gene matches: 10. The CDR3 consists of 15 residues. Germline V gene sequence: CDR1 SGHTA, CDR2 FQGTGA.